Below, 21 T cell receptor beta chains from the same sample are listed, as sequenced in a study of blood T cells in healthy people across ages. Through a sample-barcoded 5' primer and a J-beta primer mix, a second PCR was run for roughly 7 to 11 cycles. TCRdb fed the 5' RACE reads into MiXCR, producing one record per CDR3 protein. The table shows nearly 1 million distinct CDR3 sequences, with 45% to 60% occurring only once. The material sequenced was blood. These receptors originate from a woman aged 60 to 75 in good health.

This clonotype was recorded a few times. The chain joins TRBV29-1 to TRBJ1-1; no clear D gene. Trimming shortened V by 6 bases and J by 7 bases, and 15 bases separated the two germline ends. Germline V lookup: CDR1 SQVTM, CDR2 ANQGSEA. CDR3 length: 12 residues. CDR3 in amino acids: CSVLGGIREAFF. CDR3 bases: TGCAGCGTCCTGGGAGGGATCCGTGAAGCTTTCTTT.

The chain carries TRBV3-1 and TRBJ1-2; D is undetermined. CDR1 is LGHDT, CDR2 YNNKEL, per germline (reference sequence). V lost 1 base to trimming and J lost 4 bases, with 7 bases between them. CDR3 length: 13 residues. CDR3 nucleotide sequence: TGTGCCAGCAGCCAAGGGGCCCGCTATGGCTACACCTTC. The encoded protein is CASSQGARYGYTF. Full variable domain (remainder filled in from reference TRBV3-1 and TRBJ1-2): DTAVSQTPKYLVTQMGNDKSIKCEQNLGHDTMYWYKQDSKKFLKIMFSYNNKELIINETVPNRFSPKSPDKAHLNLHINSLELGDSAVYFCASSQGARYGYTFGSGTRLTVV.

V gene TRBV10-3 combines with J gene TRBJ1-2; D is possibly TRBD1 (6 bases). The V end lost 6 bases, the J end lost 3 bases, and 23 bases lay between the germline ends. Germline V gene lookup returns CDR1 ENHRY and CDR2 SYGVKD. The CDR3 totals 17 residues. CDR3: CAISPQGQGRLHYGYTF. CDR3 nucleotides: TGTGCCATCAGCCCGCAAGGGCAGGGGAGGCTCCACTATGGCTACACCTTC.

The chain combines TRBV4-1 with TRBJ2-1, with TRBD2 matching over 10 bases. This CDR3 has 16 residues. CDR1 and CDR2 (germline): MGHRA, YSYEKL. Trimming cost V 3 bases and J 2 bases; bases outside gene matches: 4. CDR3 nucleotide sequence: TGCGCCAGCAGCCACTATCTAGCGGGAGCCTACAATGAGCAGTTCTTC. Its translation: CASSHYLAGAYNEQFF.

This clonotype was seen a handful of times. The chain has TRBV7-2 and TRBJ2-5, with D perhaps TRBD1 (5 bases). The CDR3 extends over 16 amino acids. V lost 2 bases, J lost 3 bases, and 16 bases lay in between. Germline CDR1 reads SGHTA; CDR2 reads FQGNSA. The DNA of the CDR3 is TGTGCCAGCAGCTTACAACTCAGAATCAGGGAAGAGACCCAGTACTTC. Its protein product is CASSLQLRIREETQYF.

The chain uses TRBV20-1 and TRBJ2-5; 7 nucleotides align to TRBD1. Germline values: CDR1 DFQATT, CDR2 SNEGSKA (reference sequence). This CDR3 comprises 12 residues. Unmatched junction bases numbered 5, after V lost 5 bases and J lost 5 bases. DNA for the CDR3: TGCAGTGCTTACAGGGGCATGGAGACCCAGTACTTC. It specifies CSAYRGMETQYF.

This clonotype has only a few counts. The V call is TRBV27, the J call TRBJ2-1; 11 bases align to TRBD2. Germline V gene data show CDR1 as MNHEY and CDR2 as SMNVEV (reference sequence). The CDR3 has 15 amino acids. V lost 6 bases, J lost 7 bases, and 8 bases stayed unmatched. CDR3 sequence (DNA): TGTGCCAGCAGCCTCTGGGCTAGCGGGAGGAATGAGCAGTTCTTC. Its protein is CASSLWASGRNEQFF.

This clonotype has only a few counts. CDR3 residues: CSVERLAAWHEQYF. The CDR3 DNA reads as TGCAGCGTTGAGCGACTAGCAGCGTGGCACGAGCAGTACTTC. This chain joins TRBV29-1 and TRBJ2-7; TRBD2 matches at 7 bases. J was trimmed by 5 bases and V by 3 bases; bases with no gene match: 10. This CDR3 contains 14 residues. Germline values: CDR1 SQVTM, CDR2 ANQGSEA.

The chain links TRBV5-1 to TRBJ2-4; D remains unclear. The DNA end lines up better with TRBJ2-7; the J call may be wrong. Germline V gene data show CDR1 as SGHRS and CDR2 as YFSETQ. CDR3 length: 15 amino acids. CDR3 amino acids: CASSPGLGSPYEQYF. As DNA, the CDR3 is TGCGCCAGCAGTCCCGGATTGGGCAGCCCCTACGAGCAGTACTTC.

V usage is TRBV20-1 and J usage is TRBJ2-3, with 8 bases identical to TRBD1. The trim removed 3 bases at V and 3 bases at J, leaving 8 bases unmatched. There are 15 residues in the CDR3. The germline V gene encodes CDR1 DFQATT and CDR2 SNEGSKA (reference sequence). The CDR3 bases are TGCAGTGCTAGCCCCTGGACAGGGTCGACAGATACGCAGTATTTT. Protein sequence: CSASPWTGSTDTQYF.

This clonotype has a handful of counts. Here the CDR3 DNA reads TGTGCCAGCAGTCGGCCCGGGACGGGACGCGATACGCAGTATTTT. Its translation is CASSRPGTGRDTQYF. This chain links TRBV28 with TRBJ2-3; D tentatively fits TRBD1 or TRBD2 (5 bases each). V lost 5 bases, J lost 6 bases, and 18 bases lay in between. From germline, CDR1 is MDHEN and CDR2 SYDVKM. The CDR3 covers 15 residues.

V gene TRBV14 combines with J gene TRBJ2-3; 11 nucleotides line up with TRBD2. CDR3 length: 17 residues. The germline CDR1 and CDR2 sequences are SGHDN and FVKESK. Trimming at V came to 1 base and at J to 1 base, leaving 4 bases not matched to a gene. CDR3 region: CASSQGILAGGTDTQYF. The CDR3 bases are TGTGCCAGCAGCCAAGGGATACTAGCGGGAGGCACAGATACGCAGTATTTT.

V is TRBV20-1 and J is TRBJ2-1; 10 bases are shared with TRBD2. The V segment lost 0 bases and the J segment 9 bases; nucleotides outside the gene matches: 14. The germline V gene has CDR1 DFQATT and CDR2 SNEGSKA (reference sequence). The CDR3 spans 17 residues. The CDR3 protein is CSARDVSGRALVGEQFF. The CDR3 DNA follows: TGCAGTGCTAGAGATGTAAGCGGGAGGGCTTTAGTCGGTGAGCAGTTCTTC.

This rearrangement joins TRBV12-3 or TRBV12-4 to TRBJ1-2, with D possibly matching TRBD1 (6 bases). V lost 1 base and J lost 4, with 7 bases in between. CDR3 length: 13 residues. The CDR3 loop reads CASSLGRGYGYTF. CDR3 DNA: TGTGCCAGCAGTTTAGGCAGGGGCTATGGCTACACCTTC.

The chain joins TRBV9 to TRBJ2-3; D gene unclear. The V gene's germline CDR1 is SGDLS and CDR2 YYNGEE. Trimming took 2 bases from V and 2 from J, leaving 9 bases between them. The CDR3 has 14 amino acids. CDR3 sequence (DNA): TGTGCCAGCAGCGTCGTTATAAACACAGATACGCAGTATTTT. Translated, it gives CASSVVINTDTQYF. Variable domain in full (rest from reference TRBV9 and TRBJ2-3): DSGVTQTPKHLITATGQRVTLRCSPRSGDLSVYWYQQSLDQGLQFLIQYYNGEERAKGNILERFSAQQFPDLHSELNLSSLELGDSALYFCASSVVINTDTQYFGPGTRLTVL.

V and J are TRBV6-6 and TRBJ2-4, with 9 bases fitting TRBD2. This CDR3 region has 15 residues. The germline V gene encodes CDR1 MNHNY and CDR2 SVGAGI (reference sequence). V dropped 3 bases and J dropped 13; count of bases not matched to a gene: 13. The CDR3 region is CASSYLSSGTGEQYF. CDR3 DNA: TGTGCCAGCAGTTATCTGTCTAGCGGGACGGGAGAGCAGTACTTC.

V usage is TRBV9 and J usage is TRBJ2-3; 9 bases line up with TRBD1. The CDR3 has 16 residues. Germline values: CDR1 SGDLS, CDR2 YYNGEE. The V gene end was trimmed by 3 bases and the J gene end by 3 bases; junction bases not matched to a gene: 8. CDR3 amino acids: CASSERQGGNTDTQYF. The DNA of the CDR3 is TGTGCCAGCAGCGAGAGACAGGGGGGAAATACAGATACGCAGTATTTT.

Notes on this clonotype: Relative to the germline gene, one junction end is altered; a read error may explain this. This sequence joins TRBV6-6 and TRBJ1-1; D may be TRBD1 (6 bases). The CDR3 has 14 amino acids. Germline-derived CDR1 and CDR2 are MNHNY and SVGAGI (reference sequence). CDR3 loop: CVSRKGHPNTEAFF. The CDR3 bases are TGTGTCAGCAGGAAGGGACACCCGAACACTGAAGCTTTCTTT.

The chain couples TRBV10-3 to TRBJ2-1; 10 bases align to TRBD2. The junction had 9 bases not matched to a gene; V was cut back by 0 bases and J by 4 bases. This CDR3 has 18 residues. Germline CDR1 ENHRY, CDR2 SYGVKD. CDR3 DNA sequence: TGTGCCATCAGTGAGTCGACCCCTTCTAGCGGGAGTTACAATGAGCAGTTCTTC. Protein sequence: CAISESTPSSGSYNEQFF.

The gene calls are TRBV24-1 and TRBJ2-7; 8 positions match TRBD1. Germline trimming cut 5 bases from V and 0 bases from J; bases unmatched to any gene: 5. The germline V gene encodes CDR1 KGHDR and CDR2 SFDVKD. The CDR3 length is 15 residues. This CDR3 reads CATSGGGTGSYEQYF. The CDR3 DNA follows: TGTGCCACCAGTGGCGGAGGGACAGGCTCCTACGAGCAGTACTTC.

V and J are TRBV10-3 and TRBJ2-4; D is possibly TRBD1 or TRBD2 (5 bases each). Germline assignment: CDR1 ENHRY and CDR2 SYGVKD. Trimming cost V 4 bases and J 0 bases, with 13 bases left between them. The CDR3 has 16 residues. This CDR3 is CAISGLLGTAKNIQYF. In DNA, the CDR3 is TGTGCCATCAGTGGGCTACTCGGGACAGCCAAAAACATTCAGTACTTC.